This T cell receptor beta chain was sequenced in a study of blood T cell repertoires in COVID-19. Study-level information: Samples came from the United States, Italy and Spain, spanning acute and convalescent COVID-19. PBMCs, B-cell-depleted T cells, or T cells were the source of the cDNA or gDNA that made up the material.

As originally analysed: Estimated nucleated cell counts came from reference gene primer amplification. TCRdb's copy holds only in-frame clones and misses some; the assay was immunoSEQ multiplex PCR. V and J calls and clone size are those listed in that table; D and trimming were worked out from the DNA. This sample has 300,000 to 400,000 clones, with around 91% found just once. CDR1 is KGHSH, CDR2 LQKENI, per germline. Losses at the gene ends were 3 bases for V and 6 bases for J; bases not matched to a gene: 12. The CDR3 extends over 16 amino acids. This TCR was recovered from a woman in her late teens or twenties who had recovered from COVID-19. The chain employs TRBV18 and TRBJ2-3; 7 bases fit TRBD2. What was sequenced was peripheral blood. CDR3 nucleotides: TGTGCCAGCTCACCTCAGGGTAGCGGGCGTAGCGATACGCAGTATTTT. This encodes CASSPQGSGRSDTQYF.